This T cell receptor (beta chain) is drawn from a study of T-cell memory formation after mild COVID-19. The wider study: Among the donors, TCR clusters were largely specific to each donor.

Using constant-segment primers, 5'RACE produced TCR alpha and TCR beta cDNA libraries carrying sample barcodes and UMIs. Each CDR3 protein is one row after TCRdb ran MiXCR on the 5' RACE reads. Altogether some 320,000 distinct CDR3 sequences are present, approximately 16% being singletons, with the ten largest covering about a fifth. This clonotype came up a few times. V lost 4 bases to trimming and J lost 9 bases; unmatched junction nucleotides: 10. Germline CDR1 reads SGHRS; CDR2 reads YFSETQ. The CDR3 length is 15 residues. This chain joins TRBV5-1 and TRBJ2-1; 10 positions agree with TRBD1. This sequence originates from a man aged 18 to 29 who had mild COVID-19 (a few samples of this study predate the infection). Cell type and time point are not known. Sequencing was done on a sample of PBMCs or a T cell subset sorted from them (not recorded which). CDR3 in DNA: TGCGCCAGCAGCGACCGGACAGGGGGGCCGGGTGAGCAGTTCTTC. This sequence encodes CASSDRTGGPGEQFF.